Given below is one T cell receptor beta chain in context. Its antigen is currently unknown. J lost 2 bases, V lost 5 bases, and 0 bases had no gene match. This CDR3 has 13 residues. The germline CDR1 and CDR2 sequences are LNHDA and SQIVND (reference sequence). This specimen belongs to a study of siplizumab effects on memory and regulatory T cells. Study-level findings and limits: Alloreactive sequences traceable to unstimulated CD4+ memory cells were significantly reduced by siplizumab. No functional test confirmed suppression by proliferating siplizumab-culture Tregs. Memory T cells appeared less diverse than naive cells, which seemed to contribute substantially to alloresponse.

Roughly 10^5 TCR templates underwent assay in each sample. The protocol was immunoSEQ multiplex PCR, while the TCRdb copy is restricted to in-frame clones and leaves out a portion. Here the sample spans 100,000 or so clones, approximately 90% being singletons. The chain links TRBV19 to TRBJ1-5; TRBD1 aligns across 7 bases. The sequencing sample was made of Tregs sorted from blood. This TCR was sampled from a human donor in good health. Here the CDR3 reads CASSGTGNQPQHF. The DNA of the CDR3 is TGTGCCAGTAGTGGGACAGGCAATCAGCCCCAGCATTTT.